This entry concerns a single T cell receptor beta chain. This clone was observed a few times. The clone's antigen remains unknown. Within one base of it there is no much larger clone, and no base qualities were kept. The cohort was made up of around 720 healthy bone marrow donors. All cohort members were sampled while nominally healthy, although unrecorded immune exposures were likely present. The donor tested CMV seropositive and was one of the 289 seropositive cohort members. A peripheral blood sample was collected from each donor, and TCR beta sequencing was performed on peripheral blood mononuclear cells. Genomic DNA extraction from the blood cell samples was performed with the Qiagen DNeasy Blood Extraction Kit. These data belong to a study of cytomegalovirus exposure and HLA in healthy donors (dated by TCRdb to 2015 to 2018). Background for the entire study: An earlier analysis of approximately 550 of the donors reported roughly 300 Gb of sequence data and 117 million unique TCR beta sequences from 150 million to 200 million T cells. Four or five DR-DQ haplotypes were treated as single units for association and clustering because of strong linkage in the cohort. In the later analysis, no new phenotypic data were used to find candidate immune exposures; instead, reliance was placed on TCR beta sequences and their occurrence across donors. Of the approximately 400 genotyped donors, 65% to 90% fell in the genetic ancestry cluster associated with self-reported Caucasian donors. Among about 400 genotyped donors of the cohort, an average of about 220,000 unique TCR beta nucleotide sequences was sequenced per donor, of which about 20% were non-productive. Typing coverage differed by locus: A, B, C, DRB1 and DQB1 were typed in roughly 620-640 donors, DQA1 in 522, DPA1 in some 610, and DPB1 in around 490. Every discovery cohort repertoire had been produced on one sequencing platform. The study used immunosequencing to profile the T cell repertoires of approximately 650 subjects and linked those repertoires to cytomegalovirus serostatus. To predict cytomegalovirus infection status, the study brought together high-throughput TCR immunosequencing, statistical association of individual TCRs with disease status, and machine learning. Along with the roughly 700-subject first cohort, a separate validation cohort of over 90 different subjects was used. Class I and class II HLA loci were covered by the typing at four-digit resolution. A later genetic analysis took genome-wide SNP genotypes for about 65% of the roughly 670 donors and used that subset as a discovery cohort. Donor age, sex, ethnicity and CMV serostatus were compiled alongside the repertoire data. The study aimed to test whether signatures of past pathogen exposure could be identified by cataloging public T cell receptors. An early release that covered 640 HLA-typed donors contained approximately 300 gigabases of sequencing data and tens of millions of unique TCR sequences. A later analysis re-examined previously published TCR beta repertoires from about 670 donors and added high-resolution HLA genotyping to investigate patterns of TCR occurrence. To decide whether each TCR beta V gene segment behaved as functional or pseudogenic, an earlier analysis of approximately 600 of the donors relied on high-throughput TCR beta sequencing. Here is what the overall study found, with its caveats: Most CMV-associated TCR beta chains appeared to be HLA-restricted in a later analysis, and the HLA associations seemed to be driven largely by CMV exposure. Roughly uniform sequencing depth across donors was assumed in presence/absence analyses, although this assumption may not hold. Because counts were too low, roughly 17 rarely observed V segments, including chromosome 9 orphons, were left out of the earlier analysis of 587 of the donors. It was suggested by the authors that the approach could potentially be generalized to other disease states and immunological phenotypes. A later analysis found that HLA-associated TCR beta chains were more clonally expanded and had lower generation probabilities than equally common non-associated chains. In a later analysis, TCR association rates were found to vary across HLA loci, with the most associated TCRs seen for DRB1 alleles and the fewest for HLA-C alleles. Correlated functional status among segregating V segments might be attributable to linkage disequilibrium, but an unknown experimental factor could not be ruled out. Strong co-occurrence of HLA alleles, especially DR and DQ, made assigning TCR associations to individual alleles difficult. Three of the identified cytomegalovirus-associated TCR beta chains were confirmed in vitro to be specific for cytomegalovirus antigens. Because the 87-base-pair reads could not distinguish some IMGT-functional V segments, including TRBV6-2 and TRBV6-3, those segments were excluded. In the study, approximately 160 TCR beta chains were listed as associated with cytomegalovirus. In an earlier analysis of approximately 590 of the donors, most TCR beta V segments appeared in productive rearrangements about 87% or about 30% of the time, broadly matching IMGT annotations. A group of highly shared sequence variants was considered likely to be a technical artifact of the sequencing pipeline. Compared with the roughly 670-donor mean, donors in an Asian-associated ancestry cluster had fewer N-insertions in productive TCRs, according to a later genetic analysis. Most TCR sequences were seen in very few donors, while some public TCRs were found in many individuals. Because HLA typing was missing for some donors at each locus, association tests included only the typed subset. The classifier was reported to diagnose cytomegalovirus status with high specificity and sensitivity in both the original cohort and the validation cohort. An association between a missense DCLRE1C variant and V-gene and J-gene trimming of TCR beta chains was found in a later genetic analysis and replicated in an independent cohort. The cohort was sequenced for TCR beta chains only, and without alpha or paired-chain data the features that could be detected were limited. In a later analysis, some 17,000 TCR beta sequences were associated with specific HLA alleles at a false discovery rate of 0.05. A later analysis reported that several top co-occurrence clusters appeared linked to parvovirus B19, influenza, CMV and Epstein-Barr virus. A further reported finding was that TCR beta sequences accurately predicted the HLA-A and HLA-B alleles for most subjects in the first cohort. The only immune exposure information available for the cohort was CMV serostatus.

The method was the immunoSEQ multiplex PCR assay. A mixture of 60 forward primers for TCR Vbeta segments and 13 reverse primers for TCR Jbeta segments was used in the multiplex PCR. Amplification of the CDR3 region of rearranged TCR beta genes was performed with a multiplex PCR assay on genomic DNA. The amplified TCR beta libraries were sequenced on the Illumina HiSeq System as 87-base-pair reads. Per the source publication's procedure: A later analysis counted some 80 million unique TCR beta chains across the 550 to 750 repertoires, and approximately 11 million of these chains were shared by at least two donors. A nearest-neighbor algorithm error-corrected the raw reads and collapsed the reads into unique sequences, merging closely related sequences to remove PCR and sequencing errors. V, D and J gene segments were assigned by aligning CDR3 sequences to IMGT reference sequences. For a sequence to be retained, a match of at least six nucleotides was required to both a V gene segment and a J gene segment. A rearrangement counted as productive if the CDR3 had no stop codons and remained in frame with V and J, and every other rearrangement counted as non-productive. CDR3 was defined by IMGT convention, running from the second conserved V-encoded cysteine to the conserved J-encoded phenylalanine. Sequences without an unambiguous match to a single V gene segment were excluded from the earlier analysis of 450 to 650 of the donors. An earlier analysis of 587 of the donors called V segments functional above 56.7% productive rearrangements and segregating when the between-donor standard deviation exceeded 5%. A statistical classification framework was developed to diagnose cytomegalovirus status using the catalog of TCR beta chain sequences. In a later analysis, TCR nucleotide sequences were compared against IMGT/GENE-DB human TR gene sequences so that V and J genes could be assigned. The TCRdist pipeline was used in a later analysis to assign CDR3 sequences and most-parsimonious VDJ recombination scenarios. In a later analysis, each TCR beta chain was defined by its CDR3 amino acid sequence together with its V-gene family, and reads lacking a unique V-gene family were excluded. A later analysis removed several hundred highly shared, low-generation-probability nucleotide sequences to deal with suspected cross-contamination and a sequencing artifact. For each public chain, a later analysis derived a clonal expansion index from normalized ranks of inferred template counts within each repertoire. Generation probabilities in a later analysis came from a VDJ recombination model fitted to out-of-frame rearrangements, and those results were checked against IGoR. Hypergeometric tests were used in a later analysis to score TCR-TCR, TCR-HLA and TCR-CMV co-occurrence, with a repertoire-size bias correction applied to the TCR pairs. A later analysis estimated false discovery rates by permuting HLA or CMV assignments 20 times. In a later analysis, co-occurring TCRs were grouped using DBSCAN, with TCRdist sequence similarity added in when clustering inside HLA-allele-positive subsets. Repertoires with fewer than 30,000 or more than 120,000 public chains were left out of co-occurrence clustering, as were five repertoires with anomalous nucleotide sharing. The immuneACCESS repertoire file appears here via TCRdb, limited to in-frame rearrangements. These files lack a portion of the clones; in checked studies, under half of the deficit traces to unresolved V genes, and the cause of the others is not known. D and trimming were read from the DNA, whereas the V and J calls and clone size are those reported in that table. The sample contains roughly 110,000 clones, around 75% of them found a single time. Together, the top ten hold around 2.7% of the sample.

From V the trimming removes 0 bases and from J it removes 5 bases, while the gene matches leave 3 bases of the junction unaccounted for. The germline V gene provides CDR1 MNHEY and CDR2 SVGAGI. The CDR3, cysteine through phenylalanine, is 15 amino acids long. Kept here is only the CDR3 DNA, which spans 45 bases and is read in frame from base 1. The sample comprised PBMCs. The chain joins TRBV6-5 to TRBJ2-2, with 7 junctional bases fitting TRBD1. This receptor was identified in a male donor in good health and CMV-seropositive. The CDR3 corresponds to CASSYSNRGTGELFF. Here is the DNA: TGTGCCAGCAGTTACTCAAACAGGGGAACCGGGGAGCTGTTTTTT.